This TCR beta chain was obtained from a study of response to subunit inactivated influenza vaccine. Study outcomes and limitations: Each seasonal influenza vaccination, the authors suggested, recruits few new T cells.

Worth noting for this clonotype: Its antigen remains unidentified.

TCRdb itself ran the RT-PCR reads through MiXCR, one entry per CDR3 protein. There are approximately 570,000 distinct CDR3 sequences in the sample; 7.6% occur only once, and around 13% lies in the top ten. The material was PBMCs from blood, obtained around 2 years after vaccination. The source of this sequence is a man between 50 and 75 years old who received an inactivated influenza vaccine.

The CDR3 bases are TGCAGTGCCACGACACAGGACAGGCGGAGTTCACCCCTCCACTTT. Translation: CSATTQDRRSSPLHF. V and J are TRBV20-1 and TRBJ1-6; 7 bases align to TRBD1. The germline V gene encodes CDR1 DFQATT and CDR2 SNEGSKA (reference sequence). With 6 bases clipped from V and 9 bases from J, the junction kept 14 bases outside the gene matches. The CDR3 extends over 15 amino acids.